This is a list of T cell receptor beta chains from one sample in a study of blood T cell repertoires in COVID-19. Clones were read by immunoSEQ multiplex PCR, and TCRdb kept only the in-frame ones, dropping some. The table has tens of thousands of clones, roughly 89% seen once. Sequencing was performed on peripheral blood. All receptors derive from a woman in her fifties or sixties with active COVID-19. The CDR3 runs from the conserved cysteine through the conserved F or W.

J gene,V gene,CDR3 protein
TRBJ1-6,TRBV27,CASSMTVTYNSPLHF
TRBJ1-4,TRBV15,CATSRVVVFLLPVQGEKLFF
TRBJ1-1,TRBV2,CASSDLRGTEAFF
TRBJ2-6,TRBV10-2,CASRESGSSGANVLTF
TRBJ2-3,TRBV27,CASSLSPQALRGRDTQYF
TRBJ2-3,TRBV10-2,CASSESPVSTDTQYF
TRBJ1-2,TRBV11-2,CASSFRGGYTF
TRBJ2-7,TRBV19,CASRGLAGAYEQYF
TRBJ1-1,TRBV6-6,CASRQGSHTEAFF
TRBJ2-1,TRBV6-1,CASSEARGIGYNEQFF
TRBJ1-2,TRBV28,CASRYHTGVSNYGYTF
TRBJ1-6,TRBV27,CASRKGTFNSPLHF
TRBJ2-1,TRBV9,CASSVAAGGVYNEQFF
TRBJ2-1,TRBV9,CASSVGGTSSYNEQFF
TRBJ1-5,TRBV19,CASTPGQGSSGNQPQHF
TRBJ2-1,TRBV9,CASSVRGLADYYNEQFF
TRBJ2-7,TRBV5-1,CASSRQAKSSYEQYF
TRBJ1-1,TRBV10-3,CAISEKTEARGGGPEAFF
TRBJ2-3,TRBV9,CASSASTGDTQYF
TRBJ2-7,TRBV7-9,CASSFAGGIYEQYF
TRBJ2-7,TRBV29-1,CSVRDHYEQYF
TRBJ2-3,TRBV4-1,CASTVAVSTDTQYF